Here is one TCR beta chain with its context. The repertoire was sequenced with immunoSEQ multiplex PCR; TCRdb's copy has only in-frame clones and lacks some. Of about 73,000 clones listed, around 80% were seen once; the top ten hold 2.5% to 3%. Germline V gene sequence: CDR1 LNHDA, CDR2 SQIVND (reference sequence). V was pared by 4 bases and J by 4 bases, with 8 bases between. The CDR3 is made up of 13 amino acids. The sample originates from a study of blood T cell repertoires in COVID-19. Study as a whole: COVID-19 samples collected from the United States, Italy and Spain covered acute and convalescent phases. PBMCs, B-cell-depleted T cells, or T cells provided the cDNA or gDNA that made up the material.

The source material was peripheral blood. The gene calls are TRBV19 and TRBJ1-3, with D perhaps matching TRBD1 (5 bases). This clonotype originated in a man older than 75 with active or convalescent COVID-19. This CDR3 reads CASSNTGGNTIYF. The CDR3 region has the DNA TGTGCCAGTAGTAATACAGGAGGAAACACCATATATTTT.